This is a list of T cell receptor beta chains from one sample in a study of shared clonotypes between healthy human individuals. The assay was immunoSEQ multiplex PCR, and TCRdb's table has in-frame clones only and misses some. The table lists roughly 2 million clones, roughly 96% of them singletons. Input material: naive CD4+ T cells sorted from blood. These receptors were collected from a man between 18 and 29 years old in good health. CDR3s include the opening cysteine and the closing phenylalanine or tryptophan. Each record gives: clone size, D gene, J gene, V gene, CDR3 protein, CDR3 DNA. A D gene is named only where the DNA matches it firmly. The size entry is marked missing in some rows and otherwise reads once, few, many or a size class.

>NA|NA|TRBJ2-6|TRBV28
CASSTQGAGANVLTF
TGTGCCAGCAGTACCCAGGGAGCTGGGGCCAACGTCCTGACTTTC
>NA|NA|TRBJ1-5|TRBV10-3
CAISEDVTQPQHF
TGTGCCATCAGTGAGGACGTAACCCAGCCCCAGCATTTT
>NA|TRBD1|TRBJ1-1|TRBV5-5
CASSLGQGAISTEAFF
TGTGCCAGCAGCTTGGGACAGGGGGCAATCTCCACTGAAGCTTTCTTT
>NA|TRBD2|TRBJ2-1|TRBV30
CAWRAVKISGSSNEQFF
TGTGCCTGGAGAGCCGTCAAGATTAGCGGGAGTTCGAATGAGCAGTTCTTC
>NA|NA|TRBJ1-4|TRBV2
CASSDDGEKKLFF
TGTGCCAGCAGTGACGACGGCGAGAAAAAACTGTTTTTT
>once|TRBD1|TRBJ2-1|TRBV10-2
CASSETTGTGLYNEQFF
TGCGCCAGCAGTGAGACCACCGGGACAGGTCTATACAATGAGCAGTTCTTC
>NA|NA|TRBJ2-7|TRBV7-3
CASSWPRTASSYEQYF
TGTGCCAGCAGCTGGCCCCGGACGGCTAGCTCCTACGAGCAGTACTTC
>NA|NA|TRBJ1-2|TRBV18
CASSPGQESFGYTF
TGTGCCAGCTCACCAGGGCAGGAATCTTTTGGCTACACCTTC
>NA|NA|TRBJ1-5|TRBV28
CASSLSGISSNQPQHF
TGTGCCAGCAGTTTATCGGGAATCAGTAGCAATCAGCCCCAGCATTTT
>NA|NA|TRBJ1-1|TRBV6-4
CASSDSKGRPEAFF
TGTGCCAGCAGTGACTCGAAGGGTCGACCTGAAGCTTTCTTT
>NA|NA|TRBJ2-6|TRBV11-2
CASSLRPGISGANVLTF
TGTGCCAGCAGCCTCCGGCCCGGAATCTCTGGGGCCAACGTCCTGACTTTC
>NA|TRBD1|TRBJ2-7|TRBV2
CASSPGQGAIYEQYF
TGTGCCAGCAGCCCGGGACAGGGGGCGATTTACGAGCAGTACTTC
>NA|NA|TRBJ1-1|TRBV18
CASSPPNSQGFNTEAFF
TGTGCCAGCTCACCACCTAACTCTCAGGGATTTAACACTGAAGCTTTCTTT
>NA|TRBD2|TRBJ2-7|TRBV28
CATERGGREQYF
TGTGCCACAGAGCGGGGGGGCCGCGAGCAGTACTTC
>NA|NA|TRBJ1-6|TRBV9
CASSVYNSYNSPLHF
TGTGCCAGCAGCGTCTATAACTCCTATAATTCACCCCTCCACTTT
>NA|NA|TRBJ2-2|TRBV7-2
CASSLAALNTGELFF
TGTGCCAGCAGCTTAGCTGCCTTAAACACCGGGGAGCTGTTTTTT
>NA|TRBD2|TRBJ2-7|TRBV7-2
CASSPASSGYYEQYF
TGTGCCAGCAGCCCGGCGTCTAGCGGCTACTACGAGCAGTACTTC
>NA|TRBD1|TRBJ1-1|TRBV7-9
CASSLAAQGTNTFF
TGTGCCAGCAGCTTAGCTGCACAGGGGACAAATACTTTCTTT
>NA|NA|TRBJ2-3|TRBV5-1
CASSFFDGADTQYF
TGCGCCAGCAGCTTCTTCGACGGCGCAGATACGCAGTATTTT
>NA|NA|TRBJ2-7|TRBV29-1
CSISGSSYEQYF
TGCAGTATATCGGGGAGCTCCTACGAGCAGTACTTC
>NA|TRBD2|TRBJ2-2|TRBV18
CASSQPGLANTGELFF
TGTGCCAGCTCACAACCGGGACTAGCGAACACCGGGGAGCTGTTTTTT
>NA|NA|TRBJ1-1|TRBV19
CASSIGQWNTEAFF
TGTGCCAGTAGTATTGGGCAGTGGAACACTGAAGCTTTCTTT
>NA|TRBD1|TRBJ2-1|TRBV7-3
CASSPGQAAYNEQFF
TGTGCCAGCAGCCCGGGACAGGCCGCCTACAATGAGCAGTTCTTC
>NA|TRBD1|TRBJ2-7|TRBV28
CASSRPGGEQYF
TGTGCCAGCAGCCGCCCAGGGGGCGAGCAGTACTTC
>NA|TRBD1|TRBJ2-7|TRBV18
CASSRTGSYEQYF
TGTGCCAGCTCACGGACAGGGAGCTACGAGCAGTACTTC
>NA|TRBD1|TRBJ2-7|TRBV28
CASSPEIQGAYEQYF
TGTGCCAGCAGTCCCGAAATACAGGGGGCCTACGAGCAGTACTTC
>NA|NA|TRBJ2-7|TRBV13
CASSLGAVSYEQYF
TGTGCCAGCAGCTTAGGCGCGGTTTCCTACGAGCAGTACTTC
>NA|NA|TRBJ2-1|TRBV10-3
CAITGVEVGEQFF
TGTGCCATCACCGGGGTGGAGGTAGGTGAGCAGTTCTTC
>once|NA|TRBJ2-5|TRBV30
CAGVAGETQYF
TGTGCCGGGGTTGCGGGAGAGACCCAGTACTTC
>NA|NA|TRBJ2-3|TRBV10-3
CAISESLLSDTQYF
TGTGCCATCAGTGAGTCGCTTCTCTCAGATACGCAGTATTTT
>NA|TRBD1|TRBJ2-7|TRBV5-1
CASSLMTGDYEQYF
TGCGCCAGCAGCTTAATGACAGGGGACTACGAGCAGTACTTC
>NA|TRBD2|TRBJ2-1|TRBV10-2
CASSSGIYNEQFF
TGCGCCAGCAGTAGCGGGATATACAATGAGCAGTTCTTC